This T cell receptor (beta chain) was documented in a study of blood T cell repertoires in COVID-19 (dated by TCRdb to 2020 to 2022). The study in broad terms: Samples from collaborators originated in the United States, Italy and Spain and spanned both the acute and convalescent phases of COVID-19. The prospective study material was composed of cDNA or gDNA derived from T cells, B-cell-depleted T cells, or PBMCs. The dataset comprised deeply sampled blood TCRbeta repertoires from subjects exposed to, actively infected with, or recovered from COVID-19. The repertoires were released in a freely available public database intended as a resource for research on the immune response to SARS-CoV-2. Samples came from the ongoing ImmuneRACE study (first 160 participants) plus 1,254 subjects from 6 global collaborators. The sample metadata nearly always contained a de-identified subject ID, COVID-19 status, age in years and sex. Where available, HLA class I and class II types were obtained from metadata supplied by the sample provider rather than from assay-based typing.

Here V drops 4 bases and J drops 2 bases, and the junction holds 3 bases not matched to any gene. The CDR3, cysteine through phenylalanine, is 16 amino acids long. Of all the DNA, just the CDR3 is kept, 48 bases in frame from base 1. In the germline V gene, CDR1 corresponds to KGHDR and CDR2 to SFDVKD. Overall study results and their limits: The quantity of clinical and demographic metadata differed by source and by participant and was supplied without curation.

Participants in the prospective study were aged about 18 to 100 years, lived in about two dozen United States geographic areas, and enrolled through a virtual design. Cohort assignment in the prospective study relied on participant-reported clinical history from a screening survey and a study questionnaire. Recovered participants in ImmuneRACE Cohort 3 were defined by two consecutive negative NP/OP PCR tests, clearance by a healthcare professional, or resolution of symptoms. In the prospective study, mobile phlebotomists collected whole blood, serum and a nasopharyngeal or oropharyngeal swab from each participant. Prospective study participants could optionally give additional blood draws and questionnaires over an approximately two-month period. Before DNA extraction, prospective study blood samples were shipped either frozen or at room temperature. TCRbeta CDR3 regions were amplified from genomic DNA by means of the immunoSEQ Assay, a bias-controlled multiplex PCR. Turning to the authors' computational methods: Within the assay, amplification of reference gene primers was used to estimate how many nucleated cells each sample contained. To quantify the absolute abundance of each unique TCRbeta CDR3 rearrangement, sequence reads were collapsed and filtered. For each sample, productive Simpson clonality was calculated by taking the square root of Simpson's diversity index across productive rearrangements. Imported from immuneACCESS, the table was reduced by TCRdb to in-frame sequences with V and J called. These copies leave out some clones; in studies compared against another copy, an unresolved V gene accounts for under half, and the cause of the remainder is not known. Clonal size and the V and J genes are those of that table, whereas D and trimming came from the DNA. The sample contains some 170,000 clones, over 75% of them found a single time. The ten largest clones represent about 6% of the sample.

About this clone itself: Its antigen remains undetermined. Per-base quality was not reported, and no clone a single base away is much larger than it.

Sequenced input: PBMCs or T cells enriched from blood (not recorded which). The chain links TRBV24-1 with TRBJ2-3; 12 bases in between match TRBD2. The source of this sequence is a middle-aged man who had recovered from COVID-19. The DNA sequence follows: TGTGCCACCAGTGACCGACTAGCGGGGGTCACAGATACGCAGTATTTT. This encodes CATSDRLAGVTDTQYF.